One and the same sample provided the 28 T cell receptor beta chains below, sequenced in a study of T cells in Graves' hyperthyroidism and ophthalmopathy (dated by TCRdb to between 2017 and 2020). To prepare the library, multiplex PCR was applied. Sequencing instrument: Illumina HiSeq 2000. TCR beta CDR3 regions were amplified from RNA transcripts. A first-round RT-PCR of the TCR CDR3 used the HTBI primer set with the Qiagen OneStep RT-PCR kit. Starting from the raw public reads, TCRdb applied fastp trimming at Q25, assembled clones with MiXCR and retained in-frame beta chains. Identical CDR3 proteins give one entry, which carries the most common genes and DNA. A total of about 180,000 distinct CDR3 sequences appear in this sample, approximately 17% of them only once. Jointly, the top ten make up 29% of the sample. The sequenced sample consisted of blood. All receptors derive from a woman aged 50 to 60 with Graves' hyperthyroidism.

This clonotype was counted at least ten times. The J gene is TRBJ1-2, the V gene TRBV5-1, with D possibly being TRBD1 (5 bases). CDR1 is SGHRS, CDR2 YFSETQ, per germline. Trimming cost V 4 bases and J 7 bases, with 14 bases left between them. The CDR3 has 13 residues. CDR3 residues: CASSPGAEPGYTF. CDR3 nucleotide sequence: TGCGCCAGCAGCCCCGGGGCAGAGCCTGGCTACACCTTC.

This clonotype has ten or more counts. V and J are TRBV2 and TRBJ2-2; tentative D call: TRBD1 (6 bases). Germline V gene data show CDR1 as SNHLY and CDR2 as FYNNEI. CDR3 length equals 14 residues. With 6 bases removed from V and 3 bases from J, the gap between germline ends came to 11 bases. The CDR3 DNA is TGTGCCAGCAGGTCAGGGGAACACACCGGGGAGCTGTTTTTT. It is translated as CASRSGEHTGELFF.

This clonotype was seen ten or more times. The chain is built from TRBV24-1 and TRBJ1-2, with D possibly matching TRBD1 (5 bases). The CDR3 covers 14 residues. Germline CDR1 reads KGHDR; CDR2 reads SFDVKD. Trimming removed 4 bases at V and 6 bases at J, with 14 bases between. Here the CDR3 DNA reads TGTGCCACCAGTGACGTTAACGGGGCGAATGGCTACACCTTC. Translating it yields CATSDVNGANGYTF.

This clonotype was observed at least ten times. The rearrangement uses TRBV2 and TRBJ2-3, with D perhaps TRBD1 (6 bases). The CDR3 spans 15 residues. V was trimmed by 6 bases and J by 0 bases, leaving 13 bases between them. Germline loops: CDR1 SNHLY, CDR2 FYNNEI. CDR3 nucleotides: TGTGCCAGCAGAGATGGACAGATTAGCACAGATACGCAGTATTTT. This codes for CASRDGQISTDTQYF. Combining the CDR3 with reference TRBV2 and TRBJ2-3 gives the whole variable domain EPEVTQTPSHQVTQMGQEVILRCVPISNHLYFYWYRQILGQKVEFLVSFYNNEISEKSEIFDDQFSVERPDGSNFTLKIRSTKLEDSAMYFCASRDGQISTDTQYFGPGTRLTVL.

This clonotype was counted at least ten times. The V call is TRBV5-1, the J call TRBJ2-6; the D call may be TRBD1 or TRBD2 (5 bases each). The CDR3 spans 17 residues. The V end lost 0 bases, the J end lost 0 bases, and 10 bases lay between the germline ends. CDR1 is SGHRS, CDR2 YFSETQ, per germline. The CDR3 is CASSLVTGLSGANVLTF. The CDR3 DNA reads as TGCGCCAGCAGCTTGGTAACAGGACTCTCTGGGGCCAACGTCCTGACTTTC.

This clonotype was seen only a few times. The chain combines TRBV13 with TRBJ2-3; D ambiguous. Germline lookup yields CDR1 PRHDT and CDR2 FYEKMQ (reference sequence). This CDR3 comprises 12 residues. V lost 2 bases, J lost 7 bases, and 7 bases lay in between. This CDR3 is CASSLFPNTQYF. CDR3 DNA: TGTGCCAGCAGCTTATTCCCTAATACGCAGTATTTT.

This clonotype was seen many times. The chain recombines TRBV4-2 with TRBJ2-7; D possibly uses TRBD1 or TRBD2 (6 bases each). V lost 1 base to trimming and J lost 6 bases, with 13 bases between them. The CDR3 loop spans 14 amino acids. The germline V gene encodes CDR1 LGHNA and CDR2 YNFKEQ. CDR3 loop: CASSQVEGVGEQYF. CDR3 sequence (DNA): TGTGCCAGCAGCCAAGTGGAGGGGGTGGGCGAGCAGTACTTC.

Concerning this clonotype: This could be a read error, since a much larger clone is one nucleotide away. The chain employs TRBV19 and TRBJ1-3; 7 nucleotides match TRBD1. CDR3 size: 17 residues. Germline CDR1 reads LNHDA; CDR2 reads SQIVND (reference sequence). The chain's CDR3 is CASSSPGTALSGITIYF. For the CDR3, the DNA is TGTGCCAGTAGTAGCCCAGGGACAGCGCTCTCTGGAATCACCATATATTTT.

Points on this clonotype: The CDR3 end shows no conserved phenylalanine or tryptophan, and so a read error is likely. The chain joins TRBV7-6 to TRBJ1-2; D not certain. The CDR3 runs to 14 residues. The V end lost 1 base, the J end lost 2 bases, and 8 bases lay between the germline ends. CDR1 and CDR2 (germline): SGHVS, FNYEAQ. CDR3 in DNA: TGTGCCAGCAGCTTAGATCAGGCAAACTATGGCTACACCTCC. This gives the protein CASSLDQANYGYTS.

The chain is built from TRBV10-3 and TRBJ1-1; D might be TRBD1 (5 bases). V gave up 3 bases and J gave up 5 bases, with 10 bases separating them. The CDR3 is made up of 13 amino acids. Germline V lookup: CDR1 ENHRY, CDR2 SYGVKD. The CDR3 protein is CAISDQGGTEAFF. The CDR3 DNA sequence: TGTGCCATCAGTGACCAGGGTGGGACTGAAGCTTTCTTT.

This clonotype appeared a few times. Its ends do not fully match the called genes, so a read error is possible. The chain recombines TRBV5-1 with TRBJ1-6; 10 bases line up with TRBD1. This CDR3 is built from 16 residues. Germline CDR1 and CDR2: SGHRS and YFSETQ. The CDR3 protein is CAGSSGQGIGDSPLHF. CDR3 coding DNA: TGCGCCGGCAGCTCGGGACAGGGGATAGGGGACTCACCCCTCCACTTT.

This clonotype was seen at least ten times. The J gene is TRBJ1-6, the V gene TRBV2; D possibly corresponds to TRBD1 (5 bases). The V and J ends lost 7 bases and 6 bases respectively, with 10 bases between them. This CDR3 has 13 residues. Germline CDR1 SNHLY, CDR2 FYNNEI. In DNA, the CDR3 is TGTGCCAGCAAAGTGACAGTTAATTCACCCCTCCACTTT. Its protein is CASKVTVNSPLHF.

CDR3 region: CASSQGERHGYTF. CDR3 bases: TGTGCCAGCTCCCAGGGGGAACGGCATGGCTACACCTTC. The rearrangement uses TRBV27 and TRBJ1-2; 7 nucleotides agree with TRBD1. V trimming: 8 bases; J trimming: 6 bases; junction bases outside the gene matches: 9. Germline CDR1 MNHEY, CDR2 SMNVEV (reference sequence). The CDR3 contains 13 residues.

This clonotype has at least ten counts. J is TRBJ2-3 and V is TRBV9; D gene uncertain. CDR3 length: 13 amino acids. CDR1 is SGDLS, CDR2 YYNGEE, per germline. V was pared by 0 bases and J by 6 bases, with 8 bases between. CDR3 region: CASSVGFRDTQYF. CDR3 DNA: TGTGCCAGCAGCGTAGGGTTTCGGGATACGCAGTATTTT.

This clonotype was detected ten times or more. The rearrangement joins TRBV7-2 to TRBJ1-3, with D hard to call. Trimming removed 5 bases from V and 2 bases from J, with 7 bases in between. The CDR3 is made up of 13 amino acids. In germline, CDR1 is SGHTA, CDR2 FQGNSA. The CDR3 DNA sequence: TGTGCCAGCAGCCCCCCTCCTGGAAACACCATATATTTT. Its protein product is CASSPPPGNTIYF.

This clonotype was detected ten times or more. The chain carries TRBV5-5 and TRBJ2-2; 15 bases align to TRBD2. The germline V gene encodes CDR1 SGHKS and CDR2 YYEKEE (reference sequence). The CDR3 runs 19 residues. Losses at the gene ends were 4 bases for V and 4 bases for J; bases not matched to a gene: 11. The CDR3 DNA reads as TGTGCCAGCAGCGCATCCGGACTAGCGGGGGGGCTAATCACCGGGGAGCTGTTTTTT. Its protein product is CASSASGLAGGLITGELFF.

This clonotype was seen many times. The V call is TRBV9, the J call TRBJ1-2; the D is unclear. The ends were cut back, 4 bases at V and 3 bases at J, with 19 bases in the middle. Germline V CDR1 and CDR2: SGDLS, YYNGEE. The CDR3 has 16 amino acids. The CDR3 DNA reads TGTGCCAGCAGCTTTCCGGCGTGGGGAGACGACTATGGCTACACCTTC. Translation: CASSFPAWGDDYGYTF.

Only a few counts were recorded for this clonotype. The rearrangement uses TRBV10-3 and TRBJ2-3; perhaps TRBD1 as D (5 bases). The CDR3 contains 14 residues. CDR1 is ENHRY, CDR2 SYGVKD, per germline. V was shortened by 0 bases and J by 3 bases, with 7 bases between the two germline ends. Here the CDR3 DNA reads TGTGCCATCAGTGAGTCGAAGGGGACAGATACGCAGTATTTT. This sequence encodes CAISESKGTDTQYF.

Details on this clonotype: The junction does not match germline at one end; this may be a read error. The chain employs TRBV5-1 and TRBJ2-3, with D perhaps matching TRBD2 (5 bases). The CDR3 runs to 14 residues. The germline V gene encodes CDR1 SGHRS and CDR2 YFSETQ. The CDR3 bases are TGCGCCAGCAGCTTGGGGCAGACTACAGATACGCGGTATTTT. Protein: CASSLGQTTDTRYF.

As regards this clonotype: At one of its ends the junction is not consistent with the germline gene, which may arise from a read error. V gene TRBV29-1 combines with J gene TRBJ1-2; D gene ambiguous. There are 11 residues in the CDR3. Germline CDR1 SQVTM, CDR2 ANQGSEA. The CDR3 DNA sequence: TGCAGCGTTGGCGGAACCTATGGGTACACCTTC. It is translated as CSVGGTYGYTF.

This sequence joins TRBV12-3 or TRBV12-4 and TRBJ2-2; D not certain. The CDR3 sequence is 15 residues long. The V and J ends lost 8 bases and 0 bases respectively, with 13 bases between them. The CDR3: CASGHDWTNTGELFF. CDR3 bases: TGTGCCAGCGGGCACGACTGGACGAACACCGGGGAGCTGTTTTTT.

This clonotype came up a few times. The V and J genes are TRBV6-2 or TRBV6-3 and TRBJ1-5; TRBD1 is a possible D gene (5 bases). This CDR3 comprises 16 residues. The V end lost 2 bases, the J end lost 0 bases, and 11 bases lay between the germline ends. Germline-derived CDR1 and CDR2 are MNHEY and SVGEGT. The CDR3, as DNA: TGTGCCAGCAGTTACCCCGACAGATTTAGCAATCAGCCCCAGCATTTT. Amino acid sequence: CASSYPDRFSNQPQHF.

This clonotype came up many times. CDR3 sequence reads: CASSFGKGSGDTQYF. The CDR3 DNA reads TGTGCCAGCAGCTTCGGGAAGGGCTCCGGAGATACGCAGTATTTT. This chain uses TRBV7-3 with TRBJ2-3; possible D gene TRBD2, 5 bases. This CDR3 has 15 amino acids. The V gene lost 3 bases and the J gene lost 5 bases, with 15 bases spanning the gap. CDR1 is SGHTA and CDR2 is FQGTGA in the germline V gene.

There are many counts of this clonotype. The chain combines TRBV9 with TRBJ2-5, with a tentative D call TRBD2 (6 bases). In germline, CDR1 is SGDLS, CDR2 YYNGEE. This CDR3 region has 15 residues. V shed 3 bases and J shed 0 bases, with 12 bases lying between them. CDR3 protein: CASSEEGRDQETQYF. The CDR3 nucleotides read TGTGCCAGCAGCGAGGAGGGACGGGACCAAGAGACCCAGTACTTC.

This clonotype was observed at least ten times. The V gene is TRBV9, the J gene TRBJ1-1; D uncertain. V was cut by 0 bases and J by 1 base, with 22 bases left in between. The germline gives CDR1 SGDLS, CDR2 YYNGEE. The CDR3 is 19 amino acids. The CDR3 is CASSVAEGRMHTGNTEAFF. CDR3 bases: TGTGCCAGCAGCGTAGCTGAGGGAAGAATGCATACCGGGAACACTGAAGCTTTCTTT.

With regard to this clonotype: This may come from a read error, since a much larger clone is one base off. The chain links TRBV20-1 to TRBJ1-2; TRBD1 matches at 9 bases. The CDR3 loop spans 13 amino acids. The V gene's germline CDR1 is DFQATT and CDR2 SNEGSKA (reference sequence). The CDR3 reads CSADTGGTYDYTF. DNA for the CDR3: TGCAGTGCGGACACAGGGGGCACTTATGACTACACCTTC.

This clonotype showed up many times. The rearrangement uses TRBV5-1 and TRBJ2-7; 10 bases fit TRBD1. The CDR3 consists of 17 residues. V was clipped by 5 bases and J by 0 bases; unmatched bases: 11. Germline V gene data show CDR1 as SGHRS and CDR2 as YFSETQ. DNA for the CDR3: TGCGCCAGCAGACGGACAGGGGGTCCCACGAGCTCCTACGAGCAGTACTTC. Translated, it gives CASRRTGGPTSSYEQYF.

This clonotype was detected a few times. This rearrangement joins TRBV19 to TRBJ1-5; D is perhaps TRBD1 (6 bases). The CDR3 is 14 amino acids. Germline V CDR1 and CDR2: LNHDA, SQIVND (reference sequence). V lost 6 bases and J 9 bases, leaving 18 bases between the germline ends. The CDR3 nucleotides are TGTGCCAGTAGCTCCCGACAGGCTAAGTTGCCCCAGCATTTT. Residues: CASSSRQAKLPQHF.